This T cell receptor beta chain was sequenced during a study of human T cells and chemical hapten exposure (dated by TCRdb to about 2021). Regarding the research as a whole: For sensitization, 2% DPC in acetone was applied to a roughly 2 cm by roughly 2 cm area of upper inner arm skin. Patients additionally received weekly therapeutic DPC doses to the scalp throughout the approximately 25-week study period. Patch testing was done on the upper back using Finn chambers containing 0.01% DPC, and results were scored after 6 days according to International Contact Dermatitis Research Group standards. The mostly female patient cohort included alopecia areata with under or over 50% scalp involvement, alopecia totalis and alopecia universalis. The libraries were sequenced as a pool, and the TCR yield per sample differed mostly because of small variations in library volumes within the pool. This study followed changes in the peripheral blood TCR repertoire in vivo during primary and secondary sensitization of alopecia patients to the hapten diphenylcyclopropenone (DPC). Patient blood was sampled pre-sensitization (week 0) and at 2, 6 and about 24 weeks after DPC sensitization. Blood for TCR sequencing was provided by twenty-nine alopecia patients at one to four time points (pre-sensitization, 2, 6 and 24 weeks). Overall study outcomes, separate from this receptor: The number of PT1 expanded TCRs positively correlated with patch test score, significant at thresholds 8, 16 and 32 but not 4. After repeated subsampling, changes were observed in the strength of the expansion versus patch-test correlation and in the threshold at which the correlation became significant. Because every patient had alopecia, a presumed autoimmune disease, the patients' immune response might differ from that of healthy individuals. Expanded TCRs formed significantly more large CDR3 similarity clusters than pre-sensitization or healthy control sets, consistent with antigen-driven responses. DPC sensitization did not change how many TCRs were above 1 in 1000 frequency, and no evidence was found of alterations in global repertoire structure.

Per the publication, the time point label means: patch test 3, about 24 weeks after DPC sensitization. What the treatment or condition label conveys for this sample: therapeutic diphenylcyclopropenone sensitization with weekly scalp DPC. Blood at each patch-test visit was drawn before the patch test was applied. Patients were eligible if aged 18 to 70, diagnosed with alopecia and judged suitable for DPC therapy, and pregnant patients were excluded. Total RNA was extracted from unfractionated whole blood collected in Tempus Blood RNA tubes. The library was generated by RACE. Sequencer: NextSeq 500. During library preparation, unique molecular identifiers were attached to individual cDNA molecules so that TCRs could be counted in a quantitative, reproducible way. From each blood RNA sample, both TCR alpha and TCR beta chains were sequenced. In the paper's pipeline: A median of roughly 98,000 TCRs per sample was observed, with a range of roughly 23,224 to 700,000. V, J and CDR3 annotation of the TCR reads was carried out using the Decombinator software suite. Every sample was subsampled to the same number of TCRs (28,000) for the PS versus PT1 abundance plots. TCRs were defined as expanded if absent before sensitization and observed at least eight times at the 2-week time point. TCRdb reworked the public reads: Q25 trimming with fastp, MiXCR clone assembly, productive beta chains retained. CDR3 protein duplicates are merged, each entry listing the most common genes and DNA. V and J calls and clone size were set by TCRdb, not the authors. The sample contains roughly 60,000 distinct CDR3 sequences, 9.5% to 15% of them found a single time. 2.4% of the sample goes to the ten largest clones.

The CDR1 and CDR2 encoded by the germline V gene are SQVTM and ANQGSEA. The CDR3 goes from the cysteine to the phenylalanine over 13 residues. Only the CDR3 DNA is retained, 39 bases long and in frame from the first base. Trimmed from V: 3 bases; trimmed from J: 2 bases; junction bases lacking a gene match: 4. In this sample, this clonotype turned up once. No cognate antigen has been identified for it. Base qualities were left out, and no much larger clone turns up one base away. One read alone provides weak support. This receptor was obtained from a man aged 25 to 40 with alopecia areata. Some clones in this sample may be carry-over from other donors' samples. Sequencing was performed on whole blood, taken in connection with sensitization to the hapten diphenylcyclopropenone (DPC). The chain employs TRBV29-1 and TRBJ2-7; a stretch of 7 junction bases matches TRBD1. The CDR3 in this case is CSVEGQKTYEQYF. The DNA is as follows: TGCAGCGTTGAGGGACAGAAGACCTACGAGCAGTACTTC.